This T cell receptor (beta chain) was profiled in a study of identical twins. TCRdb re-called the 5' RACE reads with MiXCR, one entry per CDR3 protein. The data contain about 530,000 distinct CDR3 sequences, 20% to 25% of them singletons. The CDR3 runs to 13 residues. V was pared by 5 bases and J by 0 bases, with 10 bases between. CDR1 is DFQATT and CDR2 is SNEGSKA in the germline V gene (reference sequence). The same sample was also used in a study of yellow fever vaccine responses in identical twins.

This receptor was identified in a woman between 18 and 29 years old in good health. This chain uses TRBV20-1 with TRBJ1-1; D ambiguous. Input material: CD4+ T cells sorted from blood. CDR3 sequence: CSAPGPLNTEAFF. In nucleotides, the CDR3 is TGCAGTGCTCCCGGACCCCTGAACACTGAAGCTTTCTTT.